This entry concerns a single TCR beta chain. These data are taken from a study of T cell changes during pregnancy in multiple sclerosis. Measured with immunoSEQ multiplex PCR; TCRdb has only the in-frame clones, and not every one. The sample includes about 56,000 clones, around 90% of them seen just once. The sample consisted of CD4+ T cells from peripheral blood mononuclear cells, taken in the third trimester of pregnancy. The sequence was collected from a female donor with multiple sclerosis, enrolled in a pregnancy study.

CDR3 sequence: CASSLNRGHSSGANVLTF. The DNA for the CDR3 is TGTGCCAGCAGTTTAAACAGGGGACACAGCTCTGGGGCCAACGTCCTGACTTTC. V usage is TRBV27 and J usage is TRBJ2-6, with TRBD1 matching 7 bases. V dropped 2 bases and J dropped 0; count of bases not matched to a gene: 7. Germline V gene sequence: CDR1 MNHEY, CDR2 SMNVEV (reference sequence). The CDR3 loop spans 18 amino acids.